This T cell receptor beta chain derives from a study of T cell changes during pregnancy in multiple sclerosis (dated by TCRdb to the late 2010s). In the study overall: The study examined how the T cell repertoire changed over the course of pregnancy in women with multiple sclerosis.

The method was the immunoSEQ multiplex PCR assay. Sourced from immuneACCESS, this table was stored by TCRdb with only in-frame sequences that have V and J called. A share of the clones is absent; for the studies checked, an unresolved V gene accounts for under half, and the remainder has no known explanation. The sample table contains 95,000 to 110,000 clones; only one count was recorded for less than 95% of them. 0.78% of the sample is taken by the ten largest. As for this clone: Its recognized antigen is unknown. No base quality values were provided; no much bigger clone lies one nucleotide off.

The sequence was collected from a female donor in good health, enrolled as a control in a pregnancy study. Sequenced material: peripheral blood, taken in the third trimester of pregnancy.

The DNA is as follows: TGTGCCAGCAGCGACAGGGGGCCGGATGAGCAGTTCTTC. The resulting protein is CASSDRGPDEQFF. The V gene is TRBV27 and the J gene is TRBJ2-1, and 10 junctional nucleotides match TRBD1. The CDR3 has 13 amino acids, counting the end cysteine and phenylalanine. The only DNA kept is the CDR3, 39 bases in frame from the first base. For this chain, trimming is 6 bases at the V end and 8 bases at the J end, and the number of junction bases without a gene match is 4. CDR1 and CDR2 are read off the germline V gene (reference sequence) as MNHEY and SMNVEV.